A selection of T cell receptor beta chains follows, all from one sample in a study of blood T cell repertoires in COVID-19. The table came from immunoSEQ multiplex PCR; TCRdb's copy has only in-frame clones and leaves some out. This repertoire shows nearly 200,000 clones, approximately 88% found once; its top ten account for 6.5% to 9%. The sample taken for sequencing was PBMCs or T cells enriched from blood (not recorded which). Receptor source: a woman under 30 who had recovered from COVID-19. The CDR3 runs from the conserved cysteine through the conserved F or W. A D gene is named only where the DNA matches it firmly. Where a row states a size, it is once, few, many or the class of an expanded clone; other rows omit it.

TRBJ2-5 | TRBD2 | TRBV10-1 | NA | CASRSGGGETQYF | TGCGCCAGCAGGTCGGGGGGAGGGGAGACCCAGTACTTC
TRBJ1-2 | NA | TRBV18 | NA | CASSSDRANYGYTF | TGTGCCAGCTCCTCGGACAGAGCTAACTATGGCTACACCTTC
TRBJ2-2 | NA | TRBV7-9 | once | CAPTGANTGELFF | TGTGCCCCGACCGGAGCGAACACCGGGGAGCTGTTTTTT
TRBJ2-7 | NA | TRBV28 | NA | CASSSNEQYF | TGTGCCAGCAGTTCCAACGAGCAGTACTTC
TRBJ2-7 | NA | TRBV7-9 | NA | CASSSTDRNYEQYF | TGTGCCAGCAGCTCGACCGACAGAAACTACGAGCAGTACTTC
TRBJ1-2 | NA | TRBV6-5 | NA | CASSYSYEGYYGYTF | TGTGCCAGCAGTTACTCGTATGAGGGCTACTATGGCTACACCTTC
TRBJ1-2 | TRBD1 | TRBV6-5 | NA | CASSLATGDGYTF | TGTGCCAGCAGTCTAGCGACAGGGGATGGCTACACCTTC
TRBJ1-6 | NA | TRBV19 | NA | CASSIGRGPLGGNSPLHF | TGTGCCAGTAGTATCGGCCGCGGCCCCCTTGGGGGCAATTCACCCCTCCACTTT
TRBJ2-5 | NA | TRBV7-9 | NA | CASSVGQGETQYF | TGTGCCAGCAGCGTGGGTCAGGGGGAGACCCAGTACTTC
TRBJ1-2 | NA | TRBV30 | NA | CAWSVRSYGYTF | TGTGCCTGGAGTGTACGGTCCTATGGCTACACCTTC
TRBJ2-1 | NA | TRBV7-9 | NA | CASTGDTLYNEQFF | TGTGCCAGCACGGGGGACACCTTATACAATGAGCAGTTCTTC
TRBJ1-4 | NA | TRBV11-2 | few | CASSLARDPTNEKLFF | TGTGCCAGCAGCTTAGCGCGGGACCCAACTAATGAAAAACTGTTTTTT
TRBJ1-3 | TRBD1 | TRBV9 | NA | CASSAETGGSGNTIYF | TGTGCCAGCAGCGCGGAGACAGGGGGTTCTGGAAACACCATATATTTT
TRBJ1-2 | NA | TRBV2 | NA | CASSDPGVVGYTF | TGTGCCAGCAGCGACCCCGGGGTGGTAGGCTACACCTTC
TRBJ1-2 | NA | TRBV19 | NA | CASSIFTGPNYGYTF | TGTGCCAGTAGTATATTTACAGGGCCCAACTATGGCTACACCTTC
TRBJ2-3 | NA | TRBV28 | NA | CASTAMGQQPTDTQYF | TGTGCCAGCACCGCGATGGGGCAACAGCCCACAGATACGCAGTATTTT
TRBJ1-1 | TRBD1 | TRBV11-2 | NA | CASRRTGGMEEAFF | TGTGCCAGCAGACGGACAGGGGGTATGGAAGAAGCTTTCTTT
TRBJ2-3 | NA | TRBV7-3 | NA | CASSPTGQTDTQYF | TGTGCCAGCAGCCCCACCGGACAAACAGATACGCAGTATTTT
TRBJ1-4 | NA | TRBV2 | NA | CASSEWEGGKLFF | TGTGCCAGCAGTGAATGGGAGGGCGGAAAACTGTTTTTT
TRBJ1-2 | NA | TRBV25-1 | NA | CASSEGGRSYGYTF | TGTGCCAGCAGTGAAGGGGGCAGGAGTTATGGCTACACCTTC
TRBJ1-3 | NA | TRBV9 | NA | CASSREENTIYF | TGTGCCAGCAGTCGGGAGGAAAACACCATATATTTT
TRBJ1-2 | NA | TRBV6-1 | NA | CASSEAKGFFGYTF | TGTGCCAGCAGTGAAGCGAAGGGGTTTTTCGGCTACACCTTC
TRBJ1-6 | NA | TRBV2 | NA | CASSETGYISSPLHF | TGTGCCAGCAGTGAAACGGGGTATATCAGTTCACCCCTCCACTTT